The 13 T cell receptor beta chains presented below share a single source sample, sequenced in a study of blood T cells in healthy people across ages. It was with a sample-barcoded 5' primer and a J-beta primer mix that a second PCR of roughly 7 to 12 cycles was run. Via MiXCR, TCRdb re-called the 5' RACE reads, giving one row per CDR3 protein. This sample has about 800,000 distinct CDR3 sequences, with around 45% found just once. Sequencing was performed on blood. The source of these receptors is a man at least 80 years old in good health.

This clonotype was seen repeatedly, ten times or more. This chain joins TRBV4-2 and TRBJ2-1; D remains unclear. The CDR3 extends over 15 amino acids. The germline gives CDR1 LGHNA, CDR2 YNFKEQ. Deletions cut 0 bases from V and 5 bases from J, with 11 bases between. The CDR3 nucleotides read TGTGCCAGCAGCCAAGAACGGCAGACAAACAATGAGCAGTTCTTC. Its translation: CASSQERQTNNEQFF.

This chain uses TRBV5-1 with TRBJ2-1, with no clear D. The CDR3 spans 13 residues. Trimming took 0 bases from V and 6 from J, leaving 7 bases between them. Germline assignment: CDR1 SGHRS and CDR2 YFSETQ. CDR3 protein: CASSLDLPNEQFF. Here the CDR3 DNA reads TGCGCCAGCAGCTTGGACTTACCCAATGAGCAGTTCTTC.

The chain couples TRBV29-1 to TRBJ2-7, with 16 bases matching TRBD2. The DNA end favors TRBJ2-5, so the J call may be wrong. Germline lookup yields CDR1 SQVTM and CDR2 ANQGSEA. CDR3 length: 16 amino acids. In nucleotides, the CDR3 is TGCAGCGTTGAGGGACTAGCGGGAGGGCCGCGAGAGACCCAGTACTTC. Protein: CSVEGLAGGPRETQYF.

This rearrangement joins TRBV4-3 to TRBJ1-5, with D possibly matching TRBD1 (6 bases). Germline CDR1 is LGHNA and CDR2 is YSLEER. CDR3 length: 18 amino acids. The V gene lost 0 bases and the J gene lost 0 bases, with 15 bases spanning the gap. In DNA form, the CDR3 reads TGCGCCAGCAGCCAAGACCGGCCCCAGGGGTATAGCAATCAGCCCCAGCATTTT. Translation: CASSQDRPQGYSNQPQHF.

Concerning this clonotype: One base away lies a much larger clone, so this may be a sequencing read error. Because it lacks the conserved phenylalanine or tryptophan at the end, this CDR3 is likely a read error. The J gene is TRBJ1-5, the V gene TRBV4-3, with 8 nucleotides matching TRBD1. Germline trimming cut 1 base from V and 1 base from J; bases unmatched to any gene: 3. The CDR3 contains 16 residues. CDR1 is LGHNA, CDR2 YSLEER, per germline. The chain's CDR3 is CASSQATGGSNQPQHL. The CDR3, as DNA: TGCGCCAGCAGCCAAGCAACAGGGGGGAGCAATCAGCCCCAGCATTTG.

The V and J genes are TRBV12-3 or TRBV12-4 and TRBJ1-2; no clear D. Trimming cost V 6 bases and J 8 bases, with 10 bases left between them. The CDR3 spans 11 residues. CDR3 sequence (DNA): TGTGCCAGCAGCGTGCTGGTAGGCTACACCTTC. Its translation is CASSVLVGYTF.

V and J are TRBV9 and TRBJ2-1; possible D gene TRBD2, 7 bases. V was trimmed by 4 bases and J by 7 bases, leaving 18 bases between them. Germline CDR1 reads SGDLS; CDR2 reads YYNGEE. There are 15 residues in the CDR3. This CDR3 is CASSTGGLGSNEQFF. The CDR3 region has the DNA TGTGCCAGCAGCACCGGGGGGCTGGGTTCAAATGAGCAGTTCTTC.

The J gene is TRBJ2-5, the V gene TRBV6-6, with D unclear. Trimming took off 5 bases at V and 2 bases at J, with 9 bases between the two ends. The CDR3 runs to 13 residues. CDR1 is MNHNY, CDR2 SVGAGI, per germline (reference sequence). The CDR3 sequence is CASSHEVQETQYF. The CDR3 DNA reads as TGTGCCAGCAGTCACGAGGTGCAAGAGACCCAGTACTTC.

The V gene is TRBV19, the J gene TRBJ2-5; TRBD2 agrees at 9 bases. The CDR3 covers 16 residues. J gave up 5 bases and V 3 bases, and 10 bases lay outside the gene matches. Germline CDR1 reads LNHDA; CDR2 reads SQIVND (reference sequence). The CDR3 sequence: CASSMSLAGNVETQYF. In DNA form, the CDR3 reads TGTGCCAGTAGTATGTCGCTAGCGGGAAATGTGGAGACCCAGTACTTC. The variable domain in full, completed from reference TRBV19 and TRBJ2-5, reads DGGITQSPKYLFRKEGQNVTLSCEQNLNHDAMYWYRQDPGQGLRLIYYSQIVNDFQKGDIAEGYSVSREKKESFPLTVTSAQKNPTAFYLCASSMSLAGNVETQYFGPGTRLLVL.

With respect to this clonotype: An end of the junction does not agree with germline; a read error may underlie this. The chain has TRBV4-2 and TRBJ2-4; a possible D gene is TRBD1 (6 bases). The J call may be wrong; the DNA end is better matched by TRBJ2-7. This CDR3 has 15 residues. Germline lookup yields CDR1 LGHNA and CDR2 YNFKEQ. The CDR3 DNA sequence: TGTGTCAGCAGCCAAGTGCAGGGGCCCAACTACGAGCAGTACTTC. Amino acid sequence: CVSSQVQGPNYEQYF.

Only a few counts were recorded for this clonotype. The chain uses TRBV7-9 and TRBJ2-3; perhaps TRBD2 as D (6 bases). The germline V gene encodes CDR1 SEHNR and CDR2 FQNEAQ (reference sequence). Trimming removed 1 base at V and 4 bases at J, with 15 bases between. The CDR3 extends over 16 amino acids. The CDR3 DNA sequence: TGTGCCAGCAGCTTAGTTTCGGGACTTGTTTCAGATACGCAGTATTTT. As protein: CASSLVSGLVSDTQYF.

V and J are TRBV28 and TRBJ2-5, with D possibly called TRBD1 or TRBD2 (5 bases each). With 2 bases removed from V and 2 bases from J, the gap between germline ends came to 12 bases. CDR1 and CDR2 from the germline V gene are MDHEN and SYDVKM. This CDR3 spans 15 amino acids. Written as DNA, the CDR3 is TGTGCCAGCAGTTTAGAGGGCAGGGCGCAAGAGACCCAGTACTTC. Translated: CASSLEGRAQETQYF.

The chain is built from TRBV20-1 and TRBJ2-7; the match to TRBD1 covers 7 bases. V was pared by 1 base and J by 3 bases, with 6 bases of the junction left unmatched. The CDR3 length is 14 residues. Germline assignment: CDR1 DFQATT and CDR2 SNEGSKA (reference sequence). The CDR3 DNA follows: TGCAGTGCTAGAGTCAGGACAGGTCACTACGAGCAGTACTTC. It specifies CSARVRTGHYEQYF.